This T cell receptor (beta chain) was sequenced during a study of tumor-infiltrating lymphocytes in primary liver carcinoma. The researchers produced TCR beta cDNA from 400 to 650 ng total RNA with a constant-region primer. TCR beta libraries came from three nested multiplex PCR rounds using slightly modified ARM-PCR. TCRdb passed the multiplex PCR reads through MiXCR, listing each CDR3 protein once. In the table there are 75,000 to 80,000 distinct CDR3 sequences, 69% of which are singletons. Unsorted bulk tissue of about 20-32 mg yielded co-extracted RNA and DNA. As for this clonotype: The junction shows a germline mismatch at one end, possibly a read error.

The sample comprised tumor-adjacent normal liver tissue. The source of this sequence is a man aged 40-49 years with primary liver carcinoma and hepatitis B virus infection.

The DNA of the CDR3 is TGTGCCAGCAGTCCAACAGGGATGGGCATTCAGCCCCATCATTTT. It codes for CASSPTGMGIQPHHF. V and J are TRBV6-1 and TRBJ1-5; a possible D gene is TRBD1 (6 bases). CDR1 is MNHNS, CDR2 SASEGT, per germline. The CDR3 sequence is 15 residues long.